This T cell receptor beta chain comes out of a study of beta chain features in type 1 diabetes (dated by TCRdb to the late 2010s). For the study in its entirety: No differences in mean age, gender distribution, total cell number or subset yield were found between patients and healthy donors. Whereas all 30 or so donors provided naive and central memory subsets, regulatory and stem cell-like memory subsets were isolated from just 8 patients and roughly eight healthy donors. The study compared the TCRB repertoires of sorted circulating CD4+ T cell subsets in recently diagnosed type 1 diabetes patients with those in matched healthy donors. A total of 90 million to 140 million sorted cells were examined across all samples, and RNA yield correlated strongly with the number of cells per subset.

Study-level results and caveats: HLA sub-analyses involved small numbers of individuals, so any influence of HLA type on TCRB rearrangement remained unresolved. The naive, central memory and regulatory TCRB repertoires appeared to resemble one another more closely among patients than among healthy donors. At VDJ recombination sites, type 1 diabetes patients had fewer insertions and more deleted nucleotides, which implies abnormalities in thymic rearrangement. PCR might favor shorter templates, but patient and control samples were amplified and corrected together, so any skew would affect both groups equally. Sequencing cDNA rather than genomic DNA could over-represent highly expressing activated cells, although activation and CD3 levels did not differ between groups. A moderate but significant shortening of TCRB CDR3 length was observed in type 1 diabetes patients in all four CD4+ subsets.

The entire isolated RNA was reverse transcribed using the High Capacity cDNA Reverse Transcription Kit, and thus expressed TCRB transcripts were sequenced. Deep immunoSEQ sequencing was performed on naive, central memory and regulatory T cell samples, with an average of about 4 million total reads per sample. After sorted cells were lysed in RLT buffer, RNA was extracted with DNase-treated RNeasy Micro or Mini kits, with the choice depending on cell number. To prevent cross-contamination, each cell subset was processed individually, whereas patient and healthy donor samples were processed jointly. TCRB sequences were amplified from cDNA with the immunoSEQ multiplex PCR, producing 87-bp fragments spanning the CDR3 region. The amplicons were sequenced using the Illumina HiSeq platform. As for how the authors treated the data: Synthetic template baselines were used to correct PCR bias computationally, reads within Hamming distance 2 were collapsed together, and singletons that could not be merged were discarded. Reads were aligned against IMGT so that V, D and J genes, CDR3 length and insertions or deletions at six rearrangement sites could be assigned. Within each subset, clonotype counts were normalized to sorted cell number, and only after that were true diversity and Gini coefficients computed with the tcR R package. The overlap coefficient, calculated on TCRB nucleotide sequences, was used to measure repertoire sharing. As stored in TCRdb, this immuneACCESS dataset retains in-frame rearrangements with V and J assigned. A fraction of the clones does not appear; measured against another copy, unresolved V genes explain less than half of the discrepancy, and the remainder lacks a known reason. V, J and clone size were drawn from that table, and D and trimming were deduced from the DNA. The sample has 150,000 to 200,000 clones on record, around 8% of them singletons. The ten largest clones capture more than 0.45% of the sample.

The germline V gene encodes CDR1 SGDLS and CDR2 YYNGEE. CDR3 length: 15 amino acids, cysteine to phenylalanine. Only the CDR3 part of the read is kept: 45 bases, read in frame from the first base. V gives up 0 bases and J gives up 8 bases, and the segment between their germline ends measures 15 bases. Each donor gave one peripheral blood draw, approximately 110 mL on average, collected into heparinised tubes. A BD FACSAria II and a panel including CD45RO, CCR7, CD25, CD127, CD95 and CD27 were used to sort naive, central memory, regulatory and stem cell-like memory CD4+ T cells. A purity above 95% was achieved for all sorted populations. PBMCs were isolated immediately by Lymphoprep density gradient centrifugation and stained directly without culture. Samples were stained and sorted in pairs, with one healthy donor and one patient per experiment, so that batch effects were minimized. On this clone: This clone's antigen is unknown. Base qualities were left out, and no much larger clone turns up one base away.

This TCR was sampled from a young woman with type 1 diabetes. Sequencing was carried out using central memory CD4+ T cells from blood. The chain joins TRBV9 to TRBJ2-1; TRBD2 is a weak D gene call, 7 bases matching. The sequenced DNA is TGTGCCAGCAGCGTAGTTGAGGGGGGGCGGGATGAGCAGTTCTTC. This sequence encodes CASSVVEGGRDEQFF.